The source of this T cell receptor beta chain is a study of T cell repertoires in cytomegalovirus infection. The germline V gene has CDR1 SNHLY and CDR2 FYNNEI. The CDR3 contains 14 residues. V was cut by 6 bases and J by 9 bases, with 17 bases left in between. TCRdb reprocessed the reads via MiXCR and lists one record per CDR3 protein. The data show around 350,000 distinct CDR3 sequences, 18% seen once. The chain combines TRBV2 with TRBJ1-4; D may be TRBD1 (5 bases). The sequenced sample was PBMCs. This sequence was found in a human donor in good health (CMV status not recorded). Some clones in this sample may be carry-over from other donors' samples. CDR3 nucleotides: TGTGCCAGCAGCCCGGGGCAGGGCGGGAAAAAACTGTTTTTT. Amino acid sequence: CASSPGQGGKKLFF.